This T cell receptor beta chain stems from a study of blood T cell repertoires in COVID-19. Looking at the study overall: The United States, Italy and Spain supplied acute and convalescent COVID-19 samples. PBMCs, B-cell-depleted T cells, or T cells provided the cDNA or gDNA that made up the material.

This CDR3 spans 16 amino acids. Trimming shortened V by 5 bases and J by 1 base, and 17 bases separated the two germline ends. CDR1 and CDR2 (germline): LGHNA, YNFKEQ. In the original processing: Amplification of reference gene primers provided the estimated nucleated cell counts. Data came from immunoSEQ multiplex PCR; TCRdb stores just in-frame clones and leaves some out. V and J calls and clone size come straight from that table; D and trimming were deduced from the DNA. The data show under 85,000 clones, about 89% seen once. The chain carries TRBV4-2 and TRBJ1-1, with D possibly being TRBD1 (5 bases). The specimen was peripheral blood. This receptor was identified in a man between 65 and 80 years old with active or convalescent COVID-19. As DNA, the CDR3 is TGTGCCAGCAGCAAAAACAGTGGACAACAGAACACTGAAGCTTTCTTT. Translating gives CASSKNSGQQNTEAFF.